The rows below give T cell receptor beta chains drawn from one sample of a study of blood T cell repertoires in COVID-19. Here immunoSEQ multiplex PCR was the method, and the copy in TCRdb shows in-frame clones only, minus some. Here the sample spans some 100,000 clones, 85% to 90% being singletons. Sequenced material: peripheral blood. Receptor source: a man between 65 and 85 years old who had recovered from COVID-19. Both conserved end residues are part of each CDR3. A D gene is named only where the DNA matches it firmly. For some rows the clone size is stated as once, few or many, or as a class when expanded; others skip it.

v_gene	d_gene	abundance	j_gene	CDR3nt	CDR3aa
TRBV29-1	TRBD1	.	TRBJ2-5	TGCAGCGTTGTCCGGGACAGGGTAGGAAAGACCCAGTACTTC	CSVVRDRVGKTQYF
TRBV3-1/TRBV3-2	.	.	TRBJ1-2	TGTGCCAGCAGCCAAGAAGAATGGCAGGGAGGAGGCTACACCTTC	CASSQEEWQGGGYTF
TRBV10-1	TRBD2	.	TRBJ2-3	TGCGCCAGCAGTGAGTCCGGGGGGGCGGTGACAGATACGCAGTATTTT	CASSESGGAVTDTQYF
TRBV3-1/TRBV3-2	TRBD1	.	TRBJ2-5	TGTGCCAGCAGCCAAGACCCAGGACAGGGATGGTGGGAGACCCAGTACTTC	CASSQDPGQGWWETQYF
TRBV11-2	.	.	TRBJ1-2	TGTGCCAGCAGCTTAGAGGGGACACATAACTATGGCTACACCTTC	CASSLEGTHNYGYTF
TRBV4-2	TRBD2	.	TRBJ2-3	TGTGCCAGCAGCCTAAGCGGGAGAATAGATACGCAGTATTTT	CASSLSGRIDTQYF
TRBV5-1	.	.	TRBJ2-7	TGCGCCAGCAGCTTATTTCCAGCAGGTGCCGAGCAGTACTTC	CASSLFPAGAEQYF
TRBV5-1	.	.	TRBJ2-3	TGCGCCAGCAGCTTCTACAGGAACACAGATACGCAGTATTTT	CASSFYRNTDTQYF
TRBV4-3	TRBD1	.	TRBJ2-7	TGCGCCAGCAGCCAGTTAACAGGGGACACCTACGAGCAGTACTTC	CASSQLTGDTYEQYF
TRBV7-2	TRBD2	.	TRBJ2-7	TGTGCCAGCAGCTTAGCTGCTGGACTAGCGGGAAACCACGAGCAGTACTTC	CASSLAAGLAGNHEQYF
TRBV5-6	.	.	TRBJ1-1	TGTGCCAGCAGCTTGGTAAACAGCAACACTGAAGCTTTCTTT	CASSLVNSNTEAFF
TRBV6-5	TRBD1	.	TRBJ1-1	TGTGCCAGCAGTTACGGCAGGGGGAATGAAGCTTTCTTT	CASSYGRGNEAFF
TRBV5-1	.	.	TRBJ1-2	TGCGCCAGCAGCTTGAACAGGGTCGGTGAGGGCTACACCTTC	CASSLNRVGEGYTF
TRBV10-2	.	.	TRBJ1-4	TGCGCCAGCAGTGATGGGCGAAGGGGATATGAAAAACTGTTTTTT	CASSDGRRGYEKLFF
TRBV5-6	TRBD2	.	TRBJ2-5	TGTGCCAGCAGCAGGAGCGGGGGGGCCGTGAAGACCCAGTACTTC	CASSRSGGAVKTQYF
TRBV7-2	.	.	TRBJ2-1	TGTGCCAGCAGCCGGTGGGCTGAGCAGTTCTTC	CASSRWAEQFF
TRBV6-6	.	.	TRBJ2-5	TGTGCCAGCAGCCCGATAGAGGTTGGGGAGACCCAGTACTTC	CASSPIEVGETQYF
TRBV6-5	.	few	TRBJ1-5	TGTGCCAGCGGAGTGACTCTGGCTCAGCCCCAGCATTTT	CASGVTLAQPQHF
TRBV30	TRBD1	once	TRBJ2-2	TGTGCCTGGATATTATCAGGACAGGGGGCCGGGGAGCTGTTTTTT	CAWILSGQGAGELFF
TRBV2	TRBD1	.	TRBJ1-5	TGTGCCAGCAGGATCACAGGGGAAGATCAGCCCCAGCATTTT	CASRITGEDQPQHF
TRBV24-1	TRBD1	.	TRBJ1-1	TGTGCCACCAGTGCGAGGGGGCGTAACACTGAAGCTTTCTTT	CATSARGRNTEAFF
TRBV28	.	.	TRBJ1-6	TGTGCCAGCTTGAGCTCCTATAATTCACCCCTCCACTTT	CASLSSYNSPLHF
TRBV6-4	TRBD1	.	TRBJ1-4	TGTGCCAGCAGTGACTCGACAGGGGGCTCGGAAAAACTGTTTTTT	CASSDSTGGSEKLFF
TRBV21-1	.	.	TRBJ1-1	TGTGCCAGCAACCACCCGAGGTGGCGGACACCGAACACTGAAGCTTTCTTT	CASNHPRWRTPNTEAFF
TRBV5-1	.	.	TRBJ2-3	TGCGCCAGCAGCCAACTTAACACAGATACGCAGTATTTT	CASSQLNTDTQYF
TRBV10-3	.	.	TRBJ1-1	TGTGCCACCACCAACACCCAGGCCAGTTACACTGAAGCTTTCTTT	CATTNTQASYTEAFF
TRBV11-2	TRBD2	.	TRBJ2-1	TGTGCCAGCAGCCCCGGTGGGACTAGCGGGGCGGAGCAGTTCTTC	CASSPGGTSGAEQFF
TRBV5-1	.	.	TRBJ1-4	TGCGCCAGCAGCTTGGGCCAGGGGTGGACTAATGAAAAACTGTTTTTT	CASSLGQGWTNEKLFF
TRBV4-1	.	.	TRBJ1-4	TGCGCCAGCAGCCACCTCCACAGGGCAACTAATGAAAAACTGTTTTTT	CASSHLHRATNEKLFF
TRBV4-1	.	few	TRBJ1-1	TGCGCCAGCAGCCCAATGGGGGCGGAGATTGACGCTTTCTTT	CASSPMGAEIDAFF
TRBV5-1	TRBD1	once	TRBJ2-7	TGCGCCAGACCAAACCGGGACAGGGACTACGAGCAGTACTTC	CARPNRDRDYEQYF
TRBV7-3	.	once	TRBJ1-1	TGTGCCAGCAGCTCCACGGGGGGCCAGGGAACTGAAGCTTTCTTT	CASSSTGGQGTEAFF
TRBV28	TRBD1	.	TRBJ2-7	TGTGCCAGCAGTGCACCACAGGGGGGAACCTACGAGCAGTACTTC	CASSAPQGGTYEQYF
TRBV7-3	TRBD2	.	TRBJ2-1	TGTGCCAGCAGCTTAAGAGCGGGGGGGTACAATGAGCAGTTCTTC	CASSLRAGGYNEQFF
TRBV4-2	.	.	TRBJ2-7	TGTGCCAGCAGCCACCCGGGTCACGAGCAGTACTTC	CASSHPGHEQYF
TRBV18	.	.	TRBJ1-3	TGTGCCAGCTCACCTTCCGGGACAAGCTCTGGAAACACCATATATTTT	CASSPSGTSSGNTIYF
TRBV18	.	.	TRBJ2-2	TGTGCCAGCTCACTCATACGGGGGAACACCGGGGAGCTGTTTTTT	CASSLIRGNTGELFF
TRBV11-2	TRBD1	.	TRBJ2-3	TGTGCCAGCAGCTTTCAGGCAGGGGGAATAGATACGCAGTATTTT	CASSFQAGGIDTQYF
TRBV5-1	TRBD1	.	TRBJ1-6	TGCGCCAGCAGCTGGGGAGACAGGGGTGGCAATTCACCCCTCCACTTT	CASSWGDRGGNSPLHF
TRBV21-1	.	medium-sized	TRBJ1-5	TGTGCCAGCAGCAAACCCTGGACAGTTCCTCAGCCCCAGCATTTT	CASSKPWTVPQPQHF
TRBV5-1	TRBD2	.	TRBJ2-5	TGCGCCAGCAGCTTGGTGGGTAGCGGGGGCCAAGAGACCCAGTACTTC	CASSLVGSGGQETQYF
TRBV2	.	.	TRBJ1-2	TGTGCCAGCATGCGTATTAGCGATGGCTACACCTTC	CASMRISDGYTF
TRBV12-3/TRBV12-4	.	.	TRBJ2-7	TGTGCCAGCAGTTTACACAGGGGAGGTGAGCAGTACTTC	CASSLHRGGEQYF
TRBV11-2	TRBD1	.	TRBJ1-2	TGTGCCAGCAGCCTTGCCGGGACAGGCCCTAACTATGGCTACACCTTC	CASSLAGTGPNYGYTF